The present T cell receptor beta chain was sequenced within a study of T cell responses to AZD1222 COVID-19 vaccine. Here immunoSEQ multiplex PCR was the method, and the copy in TCRdb shows in-frame clones only, minus some. The data contain more than 95,000 clones, about 94% of them singletons. The study, taken as a whole, reports: Spike-specific TCR depth and breadth grew after two AZD1222 doses. Donors were chiefly white British, with a greater number of females, and clonal diversity was perhaps underestimated. Repertoires were obtained solely post-peak T cell response. Recipients of AZD1222 seropositive at baseline numbered only 6 or 7.

V lost 4 bases to trimming and J lost 2 bases; unmatched junction nucleotides: 3. Germline CDR1 reads SGHKS; CDR2 reads YYEKEE (reference sequence). This CDR3 has 14 amino acids. As to this clone: Its antigen is still unknown.

Sequences were derived from peripheral blood, sampled on day 0 of AZD1222 vaccination. This clonotype was obtained from an adult in good health. The chain employs TRBV5-5 and TRBJ1-2; TRBD1 aligns across 9 bases. CDR3 loop: CASSEDRGNYGYTF. CDR3 sequence (DNA): TGTGCCAGCAGCGAGGACAGGGGCAACTATGGCTACACCTTC. The variable domain in full, completed from reference TRBV5-5 and TRBJ1-2, reads DAGVTQSPTHLIKTRGQQVTLRCSPISGHKSVSWYQQVLGQGPQFIFQYYEKEERGRGNFPDRFSARQFPNYSSELNVNALLLGDSALYLCASSEDRGNYGYTFGSGTRLTVV.